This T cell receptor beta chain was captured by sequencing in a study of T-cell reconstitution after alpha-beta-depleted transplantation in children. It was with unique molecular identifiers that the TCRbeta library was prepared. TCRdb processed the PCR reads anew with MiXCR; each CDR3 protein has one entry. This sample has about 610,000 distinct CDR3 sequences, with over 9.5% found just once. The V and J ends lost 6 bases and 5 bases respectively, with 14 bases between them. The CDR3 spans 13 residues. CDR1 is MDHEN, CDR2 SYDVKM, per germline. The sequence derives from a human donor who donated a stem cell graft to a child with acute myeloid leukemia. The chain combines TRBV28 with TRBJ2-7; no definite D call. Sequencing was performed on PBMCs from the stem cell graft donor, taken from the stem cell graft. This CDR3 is CASRGWTANEQYF. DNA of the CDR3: TGTGCCAGCAGGGGGTGGACGGCTAACGAGCAGTACTTC.